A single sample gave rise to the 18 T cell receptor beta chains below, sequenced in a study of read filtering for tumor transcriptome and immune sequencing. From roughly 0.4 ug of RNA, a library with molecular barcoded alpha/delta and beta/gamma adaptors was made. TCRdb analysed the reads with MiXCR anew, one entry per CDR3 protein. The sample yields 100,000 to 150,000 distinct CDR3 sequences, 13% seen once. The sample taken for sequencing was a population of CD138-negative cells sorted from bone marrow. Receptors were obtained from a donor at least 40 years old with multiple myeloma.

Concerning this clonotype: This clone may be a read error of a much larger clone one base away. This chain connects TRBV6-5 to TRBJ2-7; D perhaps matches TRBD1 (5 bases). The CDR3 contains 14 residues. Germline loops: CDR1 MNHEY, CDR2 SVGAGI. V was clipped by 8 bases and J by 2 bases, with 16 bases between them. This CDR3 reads CASGQIETPYEQYF. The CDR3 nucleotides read TGTGCCAGCGGACAAATCGAGACACCCTACGAGCAGTACTTC.

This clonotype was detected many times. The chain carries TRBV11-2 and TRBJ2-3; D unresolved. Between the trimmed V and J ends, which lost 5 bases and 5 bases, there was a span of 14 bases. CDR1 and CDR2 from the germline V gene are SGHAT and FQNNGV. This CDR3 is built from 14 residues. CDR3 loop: CASSNANKRDTQYF. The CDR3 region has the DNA TGTGCCAGCAGCAACGCTAACAAACGAGATACGCAGTATTTT.

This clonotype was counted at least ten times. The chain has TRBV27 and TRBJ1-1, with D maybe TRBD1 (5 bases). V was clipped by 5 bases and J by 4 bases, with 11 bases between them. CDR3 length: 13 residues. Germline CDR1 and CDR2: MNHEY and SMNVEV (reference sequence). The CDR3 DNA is TGTGCCAGCAGTGCAGGGCCGGTCACTGAAGCTTTCTTT. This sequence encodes CASSAGPVTEAFF.

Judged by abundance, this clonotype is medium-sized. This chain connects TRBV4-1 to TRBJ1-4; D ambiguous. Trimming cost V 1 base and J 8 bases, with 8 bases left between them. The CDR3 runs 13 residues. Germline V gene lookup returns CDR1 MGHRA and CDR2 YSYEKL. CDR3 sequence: CASSQVTEEKLFF. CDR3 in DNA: TGCGCCAGCAGCCAAGTAACGGAGGAAAAACTGTTTTTT.

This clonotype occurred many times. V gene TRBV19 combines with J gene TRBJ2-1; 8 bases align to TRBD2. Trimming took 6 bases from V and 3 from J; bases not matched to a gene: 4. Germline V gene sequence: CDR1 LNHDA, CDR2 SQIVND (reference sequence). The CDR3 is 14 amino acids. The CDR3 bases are TGTGCCAGTAGGAGGAGCGGGGGCTACAATGAGCAGTTCTTC. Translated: CASRRSGGYNEQFF. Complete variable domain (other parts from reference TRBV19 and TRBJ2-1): DGGITQSPKYLFRKEGQNVTLSCEQNLNHDAMYWYRQDPGQGLRLIYYSQIVNDFQKGDIAEGYSVSREKKESFPLTVTSAQKNPTAFYLCASRRSGGYNEQFFGPGTRLTVL.

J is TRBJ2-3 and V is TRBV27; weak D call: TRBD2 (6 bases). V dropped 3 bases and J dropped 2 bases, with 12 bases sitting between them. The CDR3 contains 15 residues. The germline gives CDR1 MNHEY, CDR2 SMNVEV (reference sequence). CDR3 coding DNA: TGTGCCAGCAGTTTGGTAGCGGACTTCACAGATACGCAGTATTTT. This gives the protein CASSLVADFTDTQYF.

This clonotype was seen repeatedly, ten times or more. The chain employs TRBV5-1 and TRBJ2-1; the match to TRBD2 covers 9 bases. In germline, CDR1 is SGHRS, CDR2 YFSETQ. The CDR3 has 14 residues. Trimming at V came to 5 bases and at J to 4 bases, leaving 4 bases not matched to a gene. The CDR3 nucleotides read TGCGCCAGCAGGCGACTAGCGGAGTACAATGAGCAGTTCTTC. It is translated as CASRRLAEYNEQFF.

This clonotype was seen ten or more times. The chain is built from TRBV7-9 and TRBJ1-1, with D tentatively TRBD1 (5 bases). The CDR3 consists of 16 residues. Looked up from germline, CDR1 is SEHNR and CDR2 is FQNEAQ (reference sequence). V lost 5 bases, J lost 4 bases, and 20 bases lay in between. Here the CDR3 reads CASSHLAGYIGTEAFF. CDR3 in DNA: TGTGCCAGCAGCCACTTAGCAGGGTATATCGGCACTGAAGCTTTCTTT.

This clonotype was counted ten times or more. This CDR3 is CASSFTAFSQPQHF. Written as DNA, the CDR3 is TGTGCCAGCAGTTTTACAGCCTTTAGTCAGCCCCAGCATTTT. The gene calls are TRBV28 and TRBJ1-5; no clear D. The CDR3 is 14 residues long. Trimming took off 3 bases at V and 6 bases at J, with 12 bases between the two ends. CDR1 is MDHEN, CDR2 SYDVKM, per germline.

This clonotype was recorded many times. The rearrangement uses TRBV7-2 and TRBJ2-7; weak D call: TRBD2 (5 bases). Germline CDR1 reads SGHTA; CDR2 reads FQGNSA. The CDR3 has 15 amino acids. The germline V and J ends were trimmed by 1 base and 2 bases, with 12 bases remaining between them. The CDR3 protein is CASSLGSEEAYEQYF. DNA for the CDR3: TGTGCCAGCAGCTTAGGGTCAGAGGAGGCCTACGAGCAGTACTTC.

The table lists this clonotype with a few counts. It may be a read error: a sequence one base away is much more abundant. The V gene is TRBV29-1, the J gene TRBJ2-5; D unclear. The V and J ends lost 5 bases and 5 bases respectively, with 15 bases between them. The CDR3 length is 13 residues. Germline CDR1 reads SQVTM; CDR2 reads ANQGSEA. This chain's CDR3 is CSVMGSLAETQYF. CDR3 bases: TGCAGCGTTATGGGGTCCTTAGCCGAGACCCAGTACTTC.

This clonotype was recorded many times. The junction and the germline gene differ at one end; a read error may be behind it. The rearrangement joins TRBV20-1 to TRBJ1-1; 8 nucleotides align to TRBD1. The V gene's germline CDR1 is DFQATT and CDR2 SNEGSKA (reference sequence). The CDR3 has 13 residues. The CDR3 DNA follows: TGCAGTGCTCGAGACGGACAGGGTGTTGAAGCTTTCTTT. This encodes CSARDGQGVEAFF.

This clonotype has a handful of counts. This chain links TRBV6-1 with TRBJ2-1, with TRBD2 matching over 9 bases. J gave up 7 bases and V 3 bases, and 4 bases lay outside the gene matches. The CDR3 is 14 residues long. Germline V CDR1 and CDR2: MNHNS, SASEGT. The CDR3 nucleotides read TGTGCCAGCAGTGAGCCGGGACTAGCAAATGAGCAGTTCTTC. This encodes CASSEPGLANEQFF.

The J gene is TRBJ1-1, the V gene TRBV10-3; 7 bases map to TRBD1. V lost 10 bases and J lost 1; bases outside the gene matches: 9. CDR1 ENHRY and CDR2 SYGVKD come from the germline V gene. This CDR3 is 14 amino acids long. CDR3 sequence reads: CATSPQGPNTEAFF. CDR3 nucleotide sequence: TGTGCCACCAGCCCACAGGGGCCGAACACTGAAGCTTTCTTT.

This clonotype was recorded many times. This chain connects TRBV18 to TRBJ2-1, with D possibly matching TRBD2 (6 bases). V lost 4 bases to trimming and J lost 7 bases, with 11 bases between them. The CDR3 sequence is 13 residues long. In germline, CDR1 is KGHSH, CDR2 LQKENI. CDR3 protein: CASSQGLENEQFF. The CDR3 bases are TGTGCCAGCTCACAGGGACTGGAGAATGAGCAGTTCTTC.

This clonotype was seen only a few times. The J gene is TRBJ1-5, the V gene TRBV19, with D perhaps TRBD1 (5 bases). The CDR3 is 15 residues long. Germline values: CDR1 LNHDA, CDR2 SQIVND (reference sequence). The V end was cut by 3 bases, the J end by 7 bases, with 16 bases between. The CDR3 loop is CASSMGPHGAQPQHF. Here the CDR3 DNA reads TGTGCCAGTAGTATGGGTCCCCATGGGGCGCAGCCCCAGCATTTT.

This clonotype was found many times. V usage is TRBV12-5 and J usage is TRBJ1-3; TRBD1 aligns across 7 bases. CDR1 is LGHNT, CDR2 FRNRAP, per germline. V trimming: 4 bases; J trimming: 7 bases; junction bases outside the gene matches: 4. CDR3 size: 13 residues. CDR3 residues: CASGSLQGNTIYF. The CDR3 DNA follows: TGTGCTAGTGGTTCTTTACAGGGGAACACCATATATTTT. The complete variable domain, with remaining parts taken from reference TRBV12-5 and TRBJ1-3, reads DARVTQTPRHKVTEMGQEVTMRCQPILGHNTVFWYRQTMMQGLELLAYFRNRAPLDDSGMPKDRFSAEMPDATLATLKIQPSEPRDSAVYFCASGSLQGNTIYFGEGSWLTVV.

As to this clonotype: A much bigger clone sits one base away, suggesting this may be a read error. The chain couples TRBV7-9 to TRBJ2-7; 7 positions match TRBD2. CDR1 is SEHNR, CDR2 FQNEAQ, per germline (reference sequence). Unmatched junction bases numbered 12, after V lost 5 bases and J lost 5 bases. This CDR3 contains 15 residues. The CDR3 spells CASSLYKCGSDEQYF. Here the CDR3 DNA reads TGTGCCAGCAGCCTGTATAAATGCGGGAGCGACGAGCAGTACTTC. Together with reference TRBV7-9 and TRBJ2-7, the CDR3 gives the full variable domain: DTGVSQNPRHKITKRGQNVTFRCDPISEHNRLYWYRQTLGQGPEFLTYFQNEAQLEKSRLLSDRFSAERPKGSFSTLEIQRTEQGDSAMYLCASSLYKCGSDEQYFGPGTRLTVT.